This passage covers 28 T cell receptor beta chains from one sample sequenced in a study of blood T cell repertoires in COVID-19. Method: immunoSEQ multiplex PCR; TCRdb's copy keeps in-frame clones and lacks some. The sample consists of under 350,000 clones, roughly 85% of them appearing once. Sequenced sample: peripheral blood. The source is a human donor in a cohort sampled during active COVID-19.

The J gene is TRBJ2-1, the V gene TRBV15; the match to TRBD2 covers 10 bases. This CDR3 has 16 amino acids. J lost 7 bases, V lost 0 bases, and 6 bases had no gene match. The germline gives CDR1 LNHNV, CDR2 YYDKDF (reference sequence). The DNA for the CDR3 is TGTGCCACCAGCAGAGAAGTAGGACTAGCGGCTAATGAGCAGTTCTTC. It encodes CATSREVGLAANEQFF.

The genes are TRBV5-1 and TRBJ2-3; D remains ambiguous. This CDR3 is 16 amino acids long. Trimming stripped 0 bases from V and 0 bases from J, with 11 bases between. CDR1 SGHRS and CDR2 YFSETQ come from the germline V gene. CDR3 residues: CASSLGGGASTDTQYF. For the CDR3, the DNA is TGCGCCAGCAGCTTGGGTGGCGGAGCCAGCACAGATACGCAGTATTTT.

On this clone itself: Other DNA sequences in this specimen translate into the identical CDR3. The gene calls are TRBV5-6 and TRBJ1-2; D is possibly TRBD1 (6 bases). The germline gives CDR1 SGHDT, CDR2 YYEEEE. The CDR3 consists of 13 residues. V lost 4 bases and J lost 5, with 12 bases in between. CDR3 in DNA: TGTGCCAGCAGCCTTACAGGGCTGTATGGCTACACCTTC. It is translated as CASSLTGLYGYTF.

The chain is built from TRBV6-5 and TRBJ2-7, with D unclear. This CDR3 spans 12 amino acids. Germline lookup yields CDR1 MNHEY and CDR2 SVGAGI. Trimming pared 7 bases from V and 9 bases from J, leaving 16 bases between. The CDR3 sequence: CASTSPGAGQYF. The CDR3, as DNA: TGTGCCAGCACCTCGCCTGGCGCAGGGCAGTACTTC.

This clone was counted a few times. This chain links TRBV18 with TRBJ2-1; a possible D gene is TRBD1 (6 bases). This CDR3 comprises 13 residues. Trimming removed 3 bases from V and 7 bases from J, with 10 bases in between. Per germline, CDR1 KGHSH and CDR2 LQKENI. CDR3 nucleotides: TGTGCCAGCTCACCGGGGGCTGTAAATGAGCAGTTCTTC. This encodes CASSPGAVNEQFF.

The chain combines TRBV2 with TRBJ2-7, with 7 nucleotides matching TRBD2. V dropped 6 bases and J dropped 6; count of bases not matched to a gene: 8. The CDR3 has 13 residues. CDR1 is SNHLY and CDR2 is FYNNEI in the germline V gene. The CDR3 spells CASSATLAPEQYF. The CDR3 nucleotides read TGTGCCAGCAGCGCCACACTAGCGCCCGAGCAGTACTTC.

The chain employs TRBV9 and TRBJ2-3, with TRBD2 matching 12 bases. The CDR3 is made up of 16 amino acids. The V and J ends lost 4 bases and 4 bases, in that order; junction bases with no gene match: 7. Germline assignment: CDR1 SGDLS and CDR2 YYNGEE. This CDR3 is CASSLGLAGPADTQYF. CDR3 bases: TGTGCCAGCAGCCTCGGACTAGCGGGGCCCGCAGATACGCAGTATTTT. Together with reference TRBV9 and TRBJ2-3, the CDR3 gives the full variable domain: DSGVTQTPKHLITATGQRVTLRCSPRSGDLSVYWYQQSLDQGLQFLIQYYNGEERAKGNILERFSAQQFPDLHSELNLSSLELGDSALYFCASSLGLAGPADTQYFGPGTRLTVL.

The chain links TRBV18 to TRBJ2-5; 7 bases line up with TRBD1. V lost 5 bases and J lost 2; bases outside the gene matches: 5. CDR1 KGHSH and CDR2 LQKENI come from the germline V gene. This CDR3 has 14 residues. CDR3 sequence: CASSRDSSQETQYF. DNA of the CDR3: TGTGCCAGCTCAAGGGACAGTTCTCAAGAGACCCAGTACTTC.

The chain has TRBV7-3 and TRBJ1-2; D gene uncertain. CDR1 and CDR2 (germline): SGHTA, FQGTGA. This CDR3 contains 13 residues. V was pared by 5 bases and J by 6 bases, with 13 bases between. For the CDR3, the DNA is TGTGCCAGCAGCGCCCGGGATGGAAATGGCTACACCTTC. It yields the protein CASSARDGNGYTF.

The chain links TRBV6-5 to TRBJ2-5, with D possibly TRBD2 on 7 matching bases. The CDR3 runs 13 residues. Germline CDR1 is MNHEY and CDR2 is SVGAGI. Trimming cost V 10 bases and J 2 bases, with 14 bases left between them. The CDR3 spells CATGAGVQETQYF. Written as DNA, the CDR3 is TGTGCCACGGGGGCGGGAGTTCAAGAGACCCAGTACTTC.

This clone was seen once. The chain uses TRBV2 and TRBJ1-6, with D hard to call. CDR3 size: 14 residues. Trimming cost V 8 bases and J 2 bases, with 10 bases left between them. From germline, CDR1 is SNHLY and CDR2 FYNNEI. CDR3 in amino acids: CASLLRAYNSPLHF. CDR3 nucleotide sequence: TGTGCCAGCCTCTTAAGAGCCTATAATTCACCCCTCCACTTT.

This chain joins TRBV7-2 and TRBJ1-1, with a tentative D call TRBD1 (5 bases). The V and J ends lost 2 bases and 2 bases respectively, with 9 bases between them. CDR1 SGHTA and CDR2 FQGNSA come from the germline V gene. This CDR3 is 14 amino acids long. This chain's CDR3 is CASSLQGSNTEAFF. The DNA of the CDR3 is TGTGCCAGCAGCTTACAGGGTAGTAACACTGAAGCTTTCTTT.

The CDR3 DNA reads TGTGCCACCGGACAGGGGGCTTTTTCAGATACGCAGTATTTT. Translated: CATGQGAFSDTQYF. The chain carries TRBV2 and TRBJ2-3; 11 bases map to TRBD1. The CDR3 runs to 14 residues. The trim removed 10 bases at V and 4 bases at J, leaving 7 bases unmatched. Per the germline V gene, CDR1 is SNHLY and CDR2 is FYNNEI.

CDR3 loop: CASSRGQGANYEQYF. The CDR3, as DNA: TGTGCCAGTAGTCGAGGACAGGGGGCGAACTACGAGCAGTACTTC. This sequence joins TRBV19 and TRBJ2-7, with TRBD1 identical over 11 bases. This CDR3 spans 15 amino acids. Trimming cost V 5 bases and J 3 bases; bases outside gene matches: 6. CDR1 LNHDA and CDR2 SQIVND come from the germline V gene (reference sequence).

The chain employs TRBV6-2 or TRBV6-3 and TRBJ2-7, with 12 bases that match TRBD2. This CDR3 region has 14 residues. Losses at the gene ends were 2 bases for V and 6 bases for J; bases not matched to a gene: 2. Germline V lookup: CDR1 MNHEY, CDR2 SVGEGT. The CDR3 reads CASSYRTSGIEQYF. The DNA of the CDR3 is TGTGCCAGCAGTTACAGGACTAGCGGGATCGAGCAGTACTTC.

This chain joins TRBV6-6 and TRBJ2-1; 8 bases match TRBD2. The CDR3 has 14 residues. The germline CDR1 and CDR2 sequences are MNHNY and SVGAGI (reference sequence). CDR3 sequence reads: CALGGRMGYNEQFF. CDR3 in DNA: TGTGCTTTAGGCGGGAGGATGGGTTACAATGAGCAGTTCTTC.

This chain joins TRBV11-2 and TRBJ1-2, with 8 bases lining up with TRBD1. Germline CDR1 is SGHAT and CDR2 is FQNNGV. V dropped 1 base and J dropped 7; count of bases not matched to a gene: 11. The CDR3 is made up of 16 amino acids. In DNA, the CDR3 is TGTGCCAGCAGCTTAGCCCGGGACAGGCCCCATCCTGGCTACACCTTC. Translated, it gives CASSLARDRPHPGYTF.

The sample holds one count of this clone. V gene TRBV10-3 combines with J gene TRBJ2-2; D might be TRBD1 (6 bases). This CDR3 contains 15 residues. Deletions cut 10 bases from V and 0 bases from J, with 15 bases between. Germline-derived CDR1 and CDR2 are ENHRY and SYGVKD. The CDR3 spells CATRPGTTNTGELFF. The CDR3 DNA reads as TGTGCCACTCGACCCGGGACAACGAACACCGGGGAGCTGTTTTTT.

The rearrangement links TRBV28 to TRBJ1-1; weak D call: TRBD1 (6 bases). Trimming took 6 bases from V and 2 from J, leaving 13 bases between them. This CDR3 has 14 residues. The germline CDR1 and CDR2 sequences are MDHEN and SYDVKM. CDR3 protein: CASRPRTVNTEAFF. For the CDR3, the DNA is TGTGCCAGCAGACCAAGGACAGTAAACACTGAAGCTTTCTTT.

V and J are TRBV7-2 and TRBJ2-3, with 13 bases identical to TRBD2. In germline, CDR1 is SGHTA, CDR2 FQGNSA. This CDR3 is 16 amino acids long. The ends lost 5 bases at V and 2 bases at J; junction bases unmatched: 4. Written as DNA, the CDR3 is TGTGCCAGCAGCATGGGACTAGCGGGAAACACAGATACGCAGTATTTT. This sequence encodes CASSMGLAGNTDTQYF. The full variable domain, in which reference TRBV7-2 and TRBJ2-3 provide the parts outside the CDR3, is GAGVSQSPSNKVTEKGKDVELRCDPISGHTALYWYRQSLGQGLEFLIYFQGNSAPDKSGLPSDRFSAERTGGSVSTLTIQRTQQEDSAVYLCASSMGLAGNTDTQYFGPGTRLTVL.

The rearrangement uses TRBV29-1 and TRBJ1-1; a weak D match, TRBD1 (6 bases). V dropped 7 bases and J dropped 0 bases, with 12 bases sitting between them. CDR3 length equals 13 residues. Germline CDR1 is SQVTM and CDR2 is ANQGSEA. CDR3 coding DNA: TGCAGCGCGGGGGCAACTATGAACACTGAAGCTTTCTTT. This codes for CSAGATMNTEAFF.

The chain employs TRBV11-2 and TRBJ1-2; D is uncertain. The CDR3 extends over 13 amino acids. Germline CDR1 is SGHAT and CDR2 is FQNNGV. Trimming cost V 5 bases and J 5 bases, with 12 bases left between them. The CDR3 DNA is TGTGCCAGCAGCGTCCAAGGCGGGTATGGCTACACCTTC. It is translated as CASSVQGGYGYTF.

The rearrangement links TRBV6-2 or TRBV6-3 to TRBJ1-4, with 7 bases fitting TRBD1. After removal of 5 bases from V and 0 bases from J, the junction contained 3 bases not matched to a gene. CDR3 length equals 15 residues. Germline values: CDR1 MNHEY, CDR2 SVGEGT. The chain's CDR3 is CASSRDSATNEKLFF. The CDR3 nucleotides are TGTGCCAGCAGTAGGGACAGCGCAACTAATGAAAAACTGTTTTTT.

This clone was picked up one time. The chain combines TRBV3-1 (or the pseudogene TRBV3-2) with TRBJ2-7; TRBD2 matches 8 bases. The CDR3 contains 13 residues. The ends lost 3 bases at V and 4 bases at J; junction bases unmatched: 2. Germline V CDR1 and CDR2: LGHDT, YNNKEL (reference sequence). CDR3 loop: CASSQGGRYEQYF. The CDR3 nucleotides read TGTGCCAGCAGCCAGGGCGGGAGGTACGAGCAGTACTTC.

This sequence joins TRBV12-3 or TRBV12-4 and TRBJ2-7; D is ambiguous. V was clipped by 2 bases and J by 5 bases, with 7 bases between them. CDR3 length: 12 residues. Written as DNA, the CDR3 is TGTGCCAGCAGTTTACAACACCACGAGCAGTACTTC. This sequence encodes CASSLQHHEQYF.

The gene calls are TRBV28 and TRBJ2-1, with 11 bases lining up with TRBD2. Germline V CDR1 and CDR2: MDHEN, SYDVKM. The CDR3 runs 16 residues. Trimming at V came to 3 bases and at J to 3 bases, leaving 4 bases not matched to a gene. CDR3 region: CASSFIAGGNYNEQFF. CDR3 nucleotide sequence: TGTGCCAGCAGTTTTATAGCGGGAGGGAACTACAATGAGCAGTTCTTC.

The V and J genes are TRBV6-2 or TRBV6-3 and TRBJ2-7; TRBD2 matches at 11 bases. The trim removed 5 bases at V and 0 bases at J, leaving 6 bases unmatched. This CDR3 has 16 residues. Per the germline V gene, CDR1 is MNHEY and CDR2 is SVGEGT. CDR3 nucleotides: TGTGCCAGCAGTCTTGGGACTAGCGGTTCCTCCTACGAGCAGTACTTC. Translation gives CASSLGTSGSSYEQYF.

Concerning this clone: The sample carries other DNA sequences with the same CDR3. This sequence joins TRBV5-1 and TRBJ1-4, with D uncertain. The CDR3 spans 12 residues. Looked up from germline, CDR1 is SGHRS and CDR2 is YFSETQ. Deletions cut 4 bases from V and 7 bases from J, with 8 bases between. CDR3 sequence reads: CASSPRGEKLFF. Here the CDR3 DNA reads TGCGCCAGCAGCCCTCGGGGTGAAAAACTGTTTTTT.